This T cell receptor beta chain was found in a study of sequential checkpoint blockade in melanoma. For the study at large: Arm A got nivolumab then ipilimumab; arm B the reverse, 1:1.

This clone was picked up one time. Measured with immunoSEQ multiplex PCR; TCRdb has only the in-frame clones, and not every one. The sample consists of around 18,000 clones, approximately 74% of them appearing once. The treatment denotes: randomized to nivolumab then ipilimumab (arm A) or the reverse (arm B). This CDR3 has 13 amino acids. Germline V lookup: CDR1 SGHNT, CDR2 YYREEE (reference sequence). The V end was cut by 4 bases, the J end by 5 bases, with 10 bases between. The chain is built from TRBV5-4 and TRBJ2-1; unclear D gene. The material was CD8+ T cells sorted from blood (inferred from file names), obtained from a patient given nivolumab and ipilimumab in sequence. The source of this sequence is a human donor with melanoma. The CDR3 loop reads CASSSLGDNEQFF. The CDR3 DNA is TGTGCCAGCAGCAGCCTAGGCGACAATGAGCAGTTCTTC.